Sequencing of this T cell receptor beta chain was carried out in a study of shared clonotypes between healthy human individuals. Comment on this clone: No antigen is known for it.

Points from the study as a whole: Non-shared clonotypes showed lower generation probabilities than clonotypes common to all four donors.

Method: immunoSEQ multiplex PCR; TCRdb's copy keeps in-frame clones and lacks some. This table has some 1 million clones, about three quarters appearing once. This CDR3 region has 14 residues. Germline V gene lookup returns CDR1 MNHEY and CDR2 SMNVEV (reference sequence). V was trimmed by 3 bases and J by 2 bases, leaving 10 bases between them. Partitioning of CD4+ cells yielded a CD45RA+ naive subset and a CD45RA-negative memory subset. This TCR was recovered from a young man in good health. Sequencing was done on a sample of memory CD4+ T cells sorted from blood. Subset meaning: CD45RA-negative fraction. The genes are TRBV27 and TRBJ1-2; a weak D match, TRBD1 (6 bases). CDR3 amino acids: CASSFGQGNYGYTF. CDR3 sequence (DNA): TGTGCCAGCAGTTTCGGGCAGGGGAACTATGGCTACACCTTC.